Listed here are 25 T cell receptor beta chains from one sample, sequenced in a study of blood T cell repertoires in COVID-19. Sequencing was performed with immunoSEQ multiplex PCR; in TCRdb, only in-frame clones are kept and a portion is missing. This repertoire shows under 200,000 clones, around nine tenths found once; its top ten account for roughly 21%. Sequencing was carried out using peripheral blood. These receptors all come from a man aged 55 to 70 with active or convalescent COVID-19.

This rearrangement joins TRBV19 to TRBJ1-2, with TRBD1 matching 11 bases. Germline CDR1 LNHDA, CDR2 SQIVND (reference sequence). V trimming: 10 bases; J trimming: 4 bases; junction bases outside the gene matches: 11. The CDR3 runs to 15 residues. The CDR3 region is CAKTRGDRGFYGYTF. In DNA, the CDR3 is TGTGCCAAAACTAGGGGGGACAGGGGGTTCTATGGCTACACCTTC.

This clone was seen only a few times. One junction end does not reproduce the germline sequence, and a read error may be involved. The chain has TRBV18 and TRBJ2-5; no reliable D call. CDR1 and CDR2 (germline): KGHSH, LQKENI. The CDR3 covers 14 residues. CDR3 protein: CASTPVGSQETQYF. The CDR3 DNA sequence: TGTGCCAGCACACCGGTCGGTTCCCAAGAGACCCAGTACTTC.

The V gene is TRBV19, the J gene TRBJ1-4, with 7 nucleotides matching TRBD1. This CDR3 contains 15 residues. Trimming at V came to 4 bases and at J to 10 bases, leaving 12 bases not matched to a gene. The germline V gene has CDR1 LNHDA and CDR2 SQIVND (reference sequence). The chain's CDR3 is CASSRLGTVDGKLFF. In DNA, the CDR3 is TGTGCCAGTAGTAGACTCGGGACAGTAGACGGAAAACTGTTTTTT.

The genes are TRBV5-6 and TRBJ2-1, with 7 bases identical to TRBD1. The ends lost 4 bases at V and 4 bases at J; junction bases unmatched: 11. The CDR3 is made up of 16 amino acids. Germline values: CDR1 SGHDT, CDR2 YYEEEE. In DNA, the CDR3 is TGTGCCAGCAGCCCCACAGGGGCTAATATTTACAATGAGCAGTTCTTC. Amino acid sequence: CASSPTGANIYNEQFF.

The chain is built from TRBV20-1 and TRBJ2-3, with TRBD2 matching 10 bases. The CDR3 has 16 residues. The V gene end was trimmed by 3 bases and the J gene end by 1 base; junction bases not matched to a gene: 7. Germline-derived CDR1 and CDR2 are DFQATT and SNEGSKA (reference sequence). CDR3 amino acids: CSASSGLAGGTDTQYF. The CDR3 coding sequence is TGCAGTGCTAGTTCGGGGCTAGCGGGGGGCACAGATACGCAGTATTTT.

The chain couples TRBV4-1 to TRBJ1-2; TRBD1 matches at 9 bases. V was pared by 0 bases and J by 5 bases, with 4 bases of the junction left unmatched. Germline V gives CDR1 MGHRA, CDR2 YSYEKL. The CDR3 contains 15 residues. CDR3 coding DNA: TGCGCCAGCAGCCAAGACACAGGGGGCTGGTATGGCTACACCTTC. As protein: CASSQDTGGWYGYTF.

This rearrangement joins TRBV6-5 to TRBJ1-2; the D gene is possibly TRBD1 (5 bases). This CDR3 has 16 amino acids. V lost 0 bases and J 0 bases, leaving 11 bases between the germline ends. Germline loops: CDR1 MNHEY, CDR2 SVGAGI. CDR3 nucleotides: TGTGCCAGCAGTTACTCACAGGCCTGGGCTAACTATGGCTACACCTTC. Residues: CASSYSQAWANYGYTF.

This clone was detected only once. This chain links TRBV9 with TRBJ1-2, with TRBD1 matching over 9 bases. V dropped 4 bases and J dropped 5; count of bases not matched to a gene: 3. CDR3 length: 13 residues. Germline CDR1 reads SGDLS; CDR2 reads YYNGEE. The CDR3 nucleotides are TGTGCCAGCAGCACCGGGACAGGGTATGGCTACACCTTC. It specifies CASSTGTGYGYTF.

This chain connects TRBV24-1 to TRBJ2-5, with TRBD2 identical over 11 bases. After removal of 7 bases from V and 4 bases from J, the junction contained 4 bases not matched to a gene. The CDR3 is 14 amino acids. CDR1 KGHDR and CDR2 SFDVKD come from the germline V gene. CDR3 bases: TGTGCCACCAGCAGCGGACTAGCGGGAGAGACCCAGTACTTC. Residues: CATSSGLAGETQYF.

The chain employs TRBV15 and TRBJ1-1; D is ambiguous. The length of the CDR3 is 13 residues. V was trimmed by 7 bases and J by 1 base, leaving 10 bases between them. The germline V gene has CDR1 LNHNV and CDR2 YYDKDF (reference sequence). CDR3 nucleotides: TGTGCCACCATAATTCGGGGGAACACTGAAGCTTTCTTT. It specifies CATIIRGNTEAFF.

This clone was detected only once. CDR3 sequence: CASRISKWGEKLFF. The CDR3 region has the DNA TGTGCCAGCAGGATCAGCAAGTGGGGCGAAAAACTGTTTTTT. The rearrangement joins TRBV6-5 to TRBJ1-4, with a weak D call TRBD1 (5 bases). Germline V lookup: CDR1 MNHEY, CDR2 SVGAGI. Trimming took 6 bases from V and 8 from J, leaving 16 bases between them. This CDR3 contains 14 residues.

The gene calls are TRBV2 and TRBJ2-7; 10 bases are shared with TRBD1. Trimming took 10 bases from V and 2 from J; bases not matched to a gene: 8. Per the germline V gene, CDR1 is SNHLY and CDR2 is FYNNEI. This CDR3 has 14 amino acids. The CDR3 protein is CANTDRGITYEQYF. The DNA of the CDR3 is TGTGCCAATACGGACAGGGGGATTACCTACGAGCAGTACTTC.

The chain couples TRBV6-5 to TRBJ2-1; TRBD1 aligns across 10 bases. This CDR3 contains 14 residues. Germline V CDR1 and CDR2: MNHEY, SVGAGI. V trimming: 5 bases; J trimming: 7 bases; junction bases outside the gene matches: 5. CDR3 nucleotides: TGTGCCAGCAGTCTCTGGGACAGGGGAAATGAGCAGTTCTTC. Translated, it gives CASSLWDRGNEQFF.

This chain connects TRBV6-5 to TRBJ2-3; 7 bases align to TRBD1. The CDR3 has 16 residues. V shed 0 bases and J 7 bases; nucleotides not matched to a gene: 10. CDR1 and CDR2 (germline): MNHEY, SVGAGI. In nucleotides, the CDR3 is TGTGCCAGCAGTTACTCGAAGGGCAGGGGGACCAATACGCAGTATTTT. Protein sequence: CASSYSKGRGTNTQYF.

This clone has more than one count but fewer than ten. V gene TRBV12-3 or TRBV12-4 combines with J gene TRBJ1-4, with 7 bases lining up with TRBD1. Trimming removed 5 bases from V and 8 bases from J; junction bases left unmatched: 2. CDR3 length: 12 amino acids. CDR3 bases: TGTGCCAGCAGTAGGACAGGCGAAAAACTGTTTTTT. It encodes CASSRTGEKLFF.

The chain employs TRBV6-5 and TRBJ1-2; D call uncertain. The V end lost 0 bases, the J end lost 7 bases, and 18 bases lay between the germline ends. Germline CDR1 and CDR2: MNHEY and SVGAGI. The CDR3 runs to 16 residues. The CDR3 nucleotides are TGTGCCAGCAGTTACTCAGAGGCTGACGTATCCCGTGGCTACACCTTC. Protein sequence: CASSYSEADVSRGYTF.

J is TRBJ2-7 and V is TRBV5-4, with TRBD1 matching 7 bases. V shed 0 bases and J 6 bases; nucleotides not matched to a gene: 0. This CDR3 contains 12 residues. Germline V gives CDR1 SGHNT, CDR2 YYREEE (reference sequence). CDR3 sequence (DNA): TGTGCCAGCAGCTTGGACAGGGGCGAGCAGTACTTC. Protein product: CASSLDRGEQYF. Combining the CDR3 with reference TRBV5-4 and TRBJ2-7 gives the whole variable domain ETGVTQSPTHLIKTRGQQVTLRCSSQSGHNTVSWYQQALGQGPQFIFQYYREEENGRGNFPPRFSGLQFPNYSSELNVNALELDDSALYLCASSLDRGEQYFGPGTRLTVT.

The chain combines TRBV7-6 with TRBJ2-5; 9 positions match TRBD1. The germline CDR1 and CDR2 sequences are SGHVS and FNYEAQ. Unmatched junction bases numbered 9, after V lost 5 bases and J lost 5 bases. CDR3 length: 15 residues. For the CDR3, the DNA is TGTGCCAGCAGCCCCGTAACAGGGGGCAGGGAGACCCAGTACTTC. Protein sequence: CASSPVTGGRETQYF.

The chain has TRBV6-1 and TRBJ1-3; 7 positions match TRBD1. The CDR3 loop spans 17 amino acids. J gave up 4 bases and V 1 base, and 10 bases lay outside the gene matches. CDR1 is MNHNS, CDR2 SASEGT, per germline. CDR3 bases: TGTGCCAGCAGTGAAGTACCGGGACAGTTAGTCGGAAACACCATATATTTT. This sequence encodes CASSEVPGQLVGNTIYF.

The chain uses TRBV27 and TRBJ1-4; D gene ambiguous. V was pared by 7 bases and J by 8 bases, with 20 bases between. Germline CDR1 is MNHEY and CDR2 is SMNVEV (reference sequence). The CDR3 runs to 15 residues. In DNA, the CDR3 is TGTGCCAGCACCGAGACCGGGAGAGGAGCAGAAAAACTGTTTTTT. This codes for CASTETGRGAEKLFF. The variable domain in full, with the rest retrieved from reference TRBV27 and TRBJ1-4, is EAQVTQNPRYLITVTGKKLTVTCSQNMNHEYMSWYRQDPGLGLRQIYYSMNVEVTDKGDVPEGYKVSRKEKRNFPLILESPSPNQTSLYFCASTETGRGAEKLFFGSGTQLSVL.

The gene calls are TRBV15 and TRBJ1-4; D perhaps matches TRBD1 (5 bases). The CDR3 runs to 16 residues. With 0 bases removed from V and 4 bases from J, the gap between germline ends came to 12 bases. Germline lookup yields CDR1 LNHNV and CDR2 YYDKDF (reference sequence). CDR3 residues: CATSRDGQGRNEKLFF. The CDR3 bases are TGTGCCACCAGCAGAGATGGTCAGGGCCGTAATGAAAAACTGTTTTTT.

The CDR3 nucleotides read TGCGCCAGCAGCTTTTTCGGACAGGGCTCGGACGAGCAGTACTTC. Protein: CASSFFGQGSDEQYF. This chain connects TRBV5-1 to TRBJ2-7, with 8 positions matching TRBD1. Trimming cost V 2 bases and J 5 bases; bases outside gene matches: 9. The CDR3 covers 15 residues. The germline CDR1 and CDR2 sequences are SGHRS and YFSETQ.

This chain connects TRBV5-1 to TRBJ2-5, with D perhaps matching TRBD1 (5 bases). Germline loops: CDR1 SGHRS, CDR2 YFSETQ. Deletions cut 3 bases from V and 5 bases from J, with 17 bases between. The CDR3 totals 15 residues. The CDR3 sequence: CASSSPEWGRETQYF. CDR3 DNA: TGCGCCAGCAGCTCACCTGAGTGGGGCCGGGAGACCCAGTACTTC.

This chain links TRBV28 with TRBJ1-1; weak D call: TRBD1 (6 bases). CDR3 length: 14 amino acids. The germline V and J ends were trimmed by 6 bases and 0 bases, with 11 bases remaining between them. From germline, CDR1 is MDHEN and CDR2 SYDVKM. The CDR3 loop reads CASSPNRVNTEAFF. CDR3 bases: TGTGCCAGCAGCCCTAACAGGGTGAACACTGAAGCTTTCTTT.

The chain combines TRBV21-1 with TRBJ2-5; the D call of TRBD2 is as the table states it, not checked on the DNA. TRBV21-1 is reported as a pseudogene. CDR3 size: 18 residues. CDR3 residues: CASLPPPGLAGIQETQYF. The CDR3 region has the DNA TGTGCCAGCCTCCCCCCCCCGGGACTAGCGGGGATTCAAGAGACCCAGTACTTC.